The source of this TCR beta chain is a study of blood T cell repertoires in COVID-19. Study background: Sources were T cells, B-cell-depleted T cells, or PBMCs; the material itself was cDNA or gDNA.

Trimming at V came to 0 bases and at J to 1 base, leaving 8 bases not matched to a gene. The CDR3 has 19 residues. Germline-derived CDR1 and CDR2 are MNHNS and SASEGT. As processed by the authors: Reference gene primer amplification gave estimated nucleated cell counts. Method: immunoSEQ multiplex PCR; TCRdb's copy keeps in-frame clones and lacks some. The V and J calls and clone size were taken over from that table, and D and trimming were inferred from the DNA. The table has 75,000 to 100,000 clones, roughly 82% seen once. The chain recombines TRBV6-1 with TRBJ2-6; 8 bases align to TRBD1. The specimen sequenced was peripheral blood. The TCR was taken from a man aged 50 to 59 with active or convalescent COVID-19. The CDR3 loop reads CASSEALQGAGSGANVLTF. The CDR3 DNA sequence: TGTGCCAGCAGTGAAGCGCTTCAGGGGGCAGGATCTGGGGCCAACGTCCTGACTTTC.